The 10 T cell receptor beta chains below come from one sample, sequenced in a study of shared clonotypes between healthy human individuals (dated by TCRdb to the early 2020s). The library was produced with the immunoSEQ multiplex PCR assay. Here the immuneACCESS table is served through TCRdb, limited to in-frame sequences with V and J called. Missing clones are a known gap in these copies; in checked studies unresolved V genes cover under half, and the rest lacks a known reason. In all, the sample holds more than 2,000,000 clones, and around nine tenths of those were seen once. Together, the top ten hold under 0.15% of the sample. The sample taken for sequencing was naive CD4+ T cells sorted from blood. Interpreted using the paper, the cell subset or site label stands for: CD45RA+ positively selected. Every receptor here comes from a man between 18 and 29 years old in good health.

The genes are TRBV6-5 and TRBJ1-6, with TRBD1 matching over 7 bases. CDR3 length: 15 residues. Per the germline V gene, CDR1 is MNHEY and CDR2 is SVGAGI. Trimming removed 6 bases from V and 9 bases from J; junction bases left unmatched: 11. The CDR3 here is CASRRGTDRSSPLHF. In DNA, the CDR3 is TGTGCCAGCAGGCGGGGGACAGATCGTAGTTCACCCCTCCACTTT.

The chain has TRBV6-5 and TRBJ1-2; D ambiguous. The CDR3 covers 15 residues. With 2 bases removed from V and 3 bases from J, the gap between germline ends came to 13 bases. Germline V CDR1 and CDR2: MNHEY, SVGAGI. CDR3 sequence reads: CASSYDGNRDYGYTF. As DNA, the CDR3 is TGTGCCAGCAGTTACGACGGGAATAGAGACTATGGCTACACCTTC.

The chain employs TRBV5-1 and TRBJ2-5, with TRBD1 matching over 8 bases. V dropped 4 bases and J dropped 5; count of bases not matched to a gene: 7. Germline-derived CDR1 and CDR2 are SGHRS and YFSETQ. The CDR3 is 14 amino acids. The CDR3 protein is CASSVRGREETQYF. The CDR3 DNA sequence: TGCGCCAGCAGCGTCAGGGGGCGAGAGGAGACCCAGTACTTC.

This clone was seen a single time. The V and J genes are TRBV27 and TRBJ1-2; 9 bases are shared with TRBD1. The germline V gene encodes CDR1 MNHEY and CDR2 SMNVEV (reference sequence). CDR3 length equals 14 residues. J lost 6 bases, V lost 1 base, and 3 bases had no gene match. The CDR3 DNA reads TGTGCCAGCAGTTTATTCCGGACAGGGGATGGCTACACCTTC. Protein sequence: CASSLFRTGDGYTF.

For the CDR3, the DNA is TGTGCCAGCAGTGACCTTATCGGTACTATCAATGAGCAGTTCTTC. This gives the protein CASSDLIGTINEQFF. J is TRBJ2-1 and V is TRBV6-1; D not certain. The V end lost 3 bases, the J end lost 6 bases, and 15 bases lay between the germline ends. This CDR3 comprises 15 residues. The germline gives CDR1 MNHNS, CDR2 SASEGT.

The chain links TRBV19 to TRBJ1-5; no definite D call. Deletions cut 2 bases from V and 4 bases from J, with 9 bases between. The CDR3 is 14 residues long. CDR1 is LNHDA, CDR2 SQIVND, per germline (reference sequence). The CDR3 protein is CASSITRANQPQHF. CDR3 nucleotides: TGTGCCAGTAGTATAACACGGGCTAATCAGCCCCAGCATTTT.

V is TRBV30 and J is TRBJ1-4; no firm D call. This CDR3 is 15 amino acids long. Germline loops: CDR1 GTSNPN, CDR2 SVGIG (reference sequence). Trimming cost V 1 base and J 0 bases, with 9 bases left between them. CDR3 sequence (DNA): TGTGCCTGGAGTGGTTCCCTCGCAACTAATGAAAAACTGTTTTTT. Its translation: CAWSGSLATNEKLFF.

V gene TRBV2 combines with J gene TRBJ2-3; D is unresolved. The germline V gene encodes CDR1 SNHLY and CDR2 FYNNEI. The CDR3 covers 14 residues. Trimming took off 7 bases at V and 0 bases at J, with 11 bases between the two ends. The CDR3 is CASKTEVSTDTQYF. CDR3 sequence (DNA): TGTGCCAGCAAGACTGAGGTTAGCACAGATACGCAGTATTTT.

In its sample, this clone was seen once. The V call is TRBV11-2, the J call TRBJ1-1; TRBD1 matches at 9 bases. Unmatched junction bases numbered 7, after V lost 3 bases and J lost 2 bases. This CDR3 comprises 16 residues. CDR1 is SGHAT and CDR2 is FQNNGV in the germline V gene. CDR3 sequence reads: CASSLGLGQGNTEAFF. The CDR3 bases are TGTGCCAGCAGCTTGGGGCTGGGACAGGGAAACACTGAAGCTTTCTTT.

V gene TRBV21-1 combines with J gene TRBJ1-5; the table names TRBD1, a call not compared with the DNA. TRBV21-1 is reported as a pseudogene. The length of the CDR3 is 14 residues. In nucleotides, the CDR3 is TGTGCCAGCAGCAAAGGGGACAGGGCTCAGCCCCAGCATTTT. This gives the protein CASSKGDRAQPQHF.